The clone carrying this T cell receptor (beta chain) appeared many times. Its target is not known. RNA transcripts were the template for amplifying TCR beta CDR3 regions. TCR CDR3 regions were first amplified by RT-PCR with HTBI primers. TCRdb independently ran MiXCR on the multiplex PCR reads; one entry per CDR3 protein. The sample shows around 300,000 distinct CDR3 sequences, approximately 14% of them seen only once. Deletions cut 3 bases from V and 4 bases from J, with 13 bases between. The CDR3 loop spans 15 amino acids. Germline V gives CDR1 SGHVS, CDR2 FQNEAQ. This record comes from a study of T cells in Graves' hyperthyroidism and ophthalmopathy. Broader study findings: Ophthalmopathy cases were set apart from stable hyperthyroidism by a 13 V-J model.

Enrolled ophthalmopathy patients presented with a Clinical Activity Score of at least 3, a NOSPECS grade of at least 4, and disease duration under 3 months. The study left out patients who had uncontrolled infection, other autoimmune disease, pregnancy or lactation. This sequence joins TRBV7-8 and TRBJ1-5; D possibly corresponds to TRBD1 (5 bases). Source material: blood. The sequence was obtained from a woman aged 40 to 49 with Graves' ophthalmopathy. CDR3 sequence: CASSFLRQPNQPQHF. The CDR3 DNA reads as TGTGCCAGCAGCTTCCTACGACAGCCTAATCAGCCCCAGCATTTT.